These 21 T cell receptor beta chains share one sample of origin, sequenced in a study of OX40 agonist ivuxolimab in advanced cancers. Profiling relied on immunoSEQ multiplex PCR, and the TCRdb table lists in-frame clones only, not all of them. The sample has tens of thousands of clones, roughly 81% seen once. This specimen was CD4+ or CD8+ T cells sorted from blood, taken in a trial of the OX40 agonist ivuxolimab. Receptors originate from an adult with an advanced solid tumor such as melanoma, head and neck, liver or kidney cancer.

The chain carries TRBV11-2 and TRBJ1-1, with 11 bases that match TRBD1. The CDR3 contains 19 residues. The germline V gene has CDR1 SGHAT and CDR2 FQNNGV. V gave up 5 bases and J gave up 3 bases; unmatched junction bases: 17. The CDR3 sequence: CASSPGPGDRGLRDTEAFF. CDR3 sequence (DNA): TGTGCCAGCAGCCCGGGTCCCGGGGACAGGGGGTTAAGGGACACTGAAGCTTTCTTT.

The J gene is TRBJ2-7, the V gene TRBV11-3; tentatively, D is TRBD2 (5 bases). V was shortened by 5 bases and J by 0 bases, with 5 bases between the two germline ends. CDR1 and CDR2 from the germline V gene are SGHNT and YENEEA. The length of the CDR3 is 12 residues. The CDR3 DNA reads TGTGCCAGCAGCGGGAGCTCCTACGAGCAGTACTTC. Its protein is CASSGSSYEQYF. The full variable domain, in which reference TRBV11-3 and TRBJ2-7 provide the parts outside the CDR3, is EAGVVQSPRYKIIEKKQPVAFWCNPISGHNTLYWYLQNLGQGPELLIRYENEEAVDDSQLPKDRFSAERLKGVDSTLKIQPAELGDSAVYLCASSGSSYEQYFGPGTRLTVT.

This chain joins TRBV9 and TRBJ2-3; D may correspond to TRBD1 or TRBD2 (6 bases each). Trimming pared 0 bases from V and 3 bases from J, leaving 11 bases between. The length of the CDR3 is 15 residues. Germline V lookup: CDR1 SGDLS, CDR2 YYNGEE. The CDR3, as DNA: TGTGCCAGCAGCGTAGGTGGAGGGGGGACAGATACGCAGTATTTT. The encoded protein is CASSVGGGGTDTQYF. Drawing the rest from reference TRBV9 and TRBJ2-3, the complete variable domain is DSGVTQTPKHLITATGQRVTLRCSPRSGDLSVYWYQQSLDQGLQFLIQYYNGEERAKGNILERFSAQQFPDLHSELNLSSLELGDSALYFCASSVGGGGTDTQYFGPGTRLTVL.

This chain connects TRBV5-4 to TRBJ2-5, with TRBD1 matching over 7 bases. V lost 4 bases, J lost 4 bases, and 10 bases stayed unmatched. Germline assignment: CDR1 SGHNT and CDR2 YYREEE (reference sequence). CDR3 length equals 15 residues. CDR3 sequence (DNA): TGTGCCAGCAGCCTGAAAGGAGAGGGGGCAGAGACCCAGTACTTC. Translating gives CASSLKGEGAETQYF.

DNA of the CDR3: TGTGCCAGCAGATTTTACGGCAGCGACTATGGCTACACCTTC. It specifies CASRFYGSDYGYTF. This chain uses TRBV5-4 with TRBJ1-2; D gene ambiguous. V was pared by 5 bases and J by 3 bases, with 14 bases between. This CDR3 is built from 14 residues. Per the germline V gene, CDR1 is SGHNT and CDR2 is YYREEE (reference sequence). The variable domain in full, with the rest retrieved from reference TRBV5-4 and TRBJ1-2, is ETGVTQSPTHLIKTRGQQVTLRCSSQSGHNTVSWYQQALGQGPQFIFQYYREEENGRGNFPPRFSGLQFPNYSSELNVNALELDDSALYLCASRFYGSDYGYTFGSGTRLTVV.

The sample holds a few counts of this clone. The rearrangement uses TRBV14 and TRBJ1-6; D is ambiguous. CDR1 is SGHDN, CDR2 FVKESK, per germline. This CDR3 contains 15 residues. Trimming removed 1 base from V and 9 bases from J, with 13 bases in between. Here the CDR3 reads CASSQVNSLGSPLHF. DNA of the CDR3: TGTGCCAGCAGCCAAGTAAACAGCTTGGGTTCACCCCTCCACTTT.

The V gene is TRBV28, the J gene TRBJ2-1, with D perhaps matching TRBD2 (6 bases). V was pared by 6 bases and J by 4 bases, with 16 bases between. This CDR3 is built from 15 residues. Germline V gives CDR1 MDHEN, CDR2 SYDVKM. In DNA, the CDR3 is TGTGCCAGCAGCCCCGCCGGGACTCGTTACAATGAGCAGTTCTTC. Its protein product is CASSPAGTRYNEQFF.

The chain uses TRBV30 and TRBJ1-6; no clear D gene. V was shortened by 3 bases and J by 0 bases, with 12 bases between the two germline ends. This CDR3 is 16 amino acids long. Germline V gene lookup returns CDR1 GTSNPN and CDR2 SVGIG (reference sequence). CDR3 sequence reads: CAWSFTSSSYNSPLHF. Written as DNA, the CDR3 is TGTGCCTGGAGCTTCACCTCGAGCTCCTATAATTCACCCCTCCACTTT. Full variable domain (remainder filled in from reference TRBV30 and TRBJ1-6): SQTIHQWPATLVQPVGSPLSLECTVEGTSNPNLYWYRQAAGRGLQLLFYSVGIGQISSEVPQNLSASRPQDRQFILSSKKLLLSDSGFYLCAWSFTSSSYNSPLHFGNGTRLTVT.

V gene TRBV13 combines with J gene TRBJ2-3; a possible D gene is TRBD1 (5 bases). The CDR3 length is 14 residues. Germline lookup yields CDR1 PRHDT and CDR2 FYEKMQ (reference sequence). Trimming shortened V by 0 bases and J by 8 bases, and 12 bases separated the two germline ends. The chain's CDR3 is CASSLGLNQGTQYF. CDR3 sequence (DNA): TGTGCCAGCAGCTTAGGTCTTAATCAGGGTACGCAGTATTTT.

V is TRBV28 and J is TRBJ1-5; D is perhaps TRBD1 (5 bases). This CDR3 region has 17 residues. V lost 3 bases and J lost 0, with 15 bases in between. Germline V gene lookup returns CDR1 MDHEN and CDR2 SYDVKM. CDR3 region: CASSFLDSSYSNQPQHF. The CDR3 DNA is TGTGCCAGCAGTTTCCTTGACAGCTCCTATAGCAATCAGCCCCAGCATTTT.

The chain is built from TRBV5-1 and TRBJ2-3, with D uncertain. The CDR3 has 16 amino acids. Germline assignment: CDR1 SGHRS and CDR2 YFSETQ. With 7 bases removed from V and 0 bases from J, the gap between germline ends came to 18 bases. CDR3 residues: CASSGIERTSTDTQYF. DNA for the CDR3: TGCGCCAGCTCCGGCATCGAACGAACTAGCACAGATACGCAGTATTTT.

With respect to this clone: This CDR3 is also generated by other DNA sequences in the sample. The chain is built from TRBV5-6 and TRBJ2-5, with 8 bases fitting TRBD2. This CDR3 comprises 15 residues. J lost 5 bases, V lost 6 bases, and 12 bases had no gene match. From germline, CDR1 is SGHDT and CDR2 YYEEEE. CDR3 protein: CASKRGGRLGETQYF. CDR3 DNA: TGTGCCAGCAAACGGGGGGGGCGGCTGGGGGAGACCCAGTACTTC.

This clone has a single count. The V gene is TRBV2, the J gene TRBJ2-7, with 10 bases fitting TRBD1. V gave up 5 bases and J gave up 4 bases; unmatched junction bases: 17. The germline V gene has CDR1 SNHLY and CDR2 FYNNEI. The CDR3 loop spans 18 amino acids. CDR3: CASSRTPMGTGVVYEQYF. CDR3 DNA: TGTGCCAGCAGTCGAACGCCCATGGGGACAGGGGTTGTTTACGAGCAGTACTTC.

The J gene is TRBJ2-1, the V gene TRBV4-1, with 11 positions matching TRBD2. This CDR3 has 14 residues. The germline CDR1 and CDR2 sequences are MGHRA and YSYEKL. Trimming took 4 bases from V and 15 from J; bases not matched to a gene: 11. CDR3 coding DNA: TGCGCCAGCAGCCCTCTGGGTAGCGGGAGGGGTCGGTTCTTC. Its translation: CASSPLGSGRGRFF.

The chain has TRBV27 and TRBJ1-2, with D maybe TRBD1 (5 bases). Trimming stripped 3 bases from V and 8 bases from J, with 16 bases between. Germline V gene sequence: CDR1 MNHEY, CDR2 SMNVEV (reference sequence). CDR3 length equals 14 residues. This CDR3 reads CASSLVGAGYGYTF. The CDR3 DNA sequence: TGTGCCAGCAGTTTGGTAGGGGCCGGGTACGGCTACACCTTC.

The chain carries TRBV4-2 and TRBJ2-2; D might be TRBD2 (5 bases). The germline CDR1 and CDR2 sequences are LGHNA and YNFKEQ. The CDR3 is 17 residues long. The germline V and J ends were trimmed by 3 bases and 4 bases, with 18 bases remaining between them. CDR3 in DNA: TGTGCCAGCAGCCACCCCCTTAGAATTCGGGGCACCGGGGAGCTGTTTTTT. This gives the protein CASSHPLRIRGTGELFF.

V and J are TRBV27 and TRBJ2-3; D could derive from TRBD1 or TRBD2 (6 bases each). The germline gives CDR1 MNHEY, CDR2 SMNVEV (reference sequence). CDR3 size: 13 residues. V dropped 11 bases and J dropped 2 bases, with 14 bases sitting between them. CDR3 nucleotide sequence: TGTGCCGTCCGACGGGGGCCCACAGATACGCAGTATTTT. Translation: CAVRRGPTDTQYF.

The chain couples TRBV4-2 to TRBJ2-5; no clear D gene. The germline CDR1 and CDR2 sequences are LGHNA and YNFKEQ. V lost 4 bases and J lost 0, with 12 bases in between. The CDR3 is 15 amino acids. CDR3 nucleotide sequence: TGTGCCAGCAGCCTTGACCCAACGTACCAAGAGACCCAGTACTTC. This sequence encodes CASSLDPTYQETQYF.

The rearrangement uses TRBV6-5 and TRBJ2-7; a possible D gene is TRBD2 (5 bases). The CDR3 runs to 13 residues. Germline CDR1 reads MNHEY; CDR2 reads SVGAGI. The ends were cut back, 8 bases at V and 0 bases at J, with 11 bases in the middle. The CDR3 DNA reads TGTGCCAGCGTGTCGGGATTCTCCTACGAGCAGTACTTC. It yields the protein CASVSGFSYEQYF.

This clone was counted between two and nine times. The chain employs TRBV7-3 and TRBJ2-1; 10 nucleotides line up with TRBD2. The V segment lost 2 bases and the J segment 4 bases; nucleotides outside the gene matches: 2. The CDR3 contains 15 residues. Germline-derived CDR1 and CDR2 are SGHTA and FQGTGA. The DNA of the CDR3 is TGTGCCAGCAGCTTAGGGACTAGCGATTACAATGAGCAGTTCTTC. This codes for CASSLGTSDYNEQFF.

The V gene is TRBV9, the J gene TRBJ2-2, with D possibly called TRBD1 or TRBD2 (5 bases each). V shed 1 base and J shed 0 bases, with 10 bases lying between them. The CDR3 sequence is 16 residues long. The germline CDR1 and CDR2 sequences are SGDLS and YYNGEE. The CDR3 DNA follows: TGTGCCAGCAGCGTATATGGGACCGCGAACACCGGGGAGCTGTTTTTT. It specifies CASSVYGTANTGELFF. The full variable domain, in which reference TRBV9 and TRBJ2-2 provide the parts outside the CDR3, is DSGVTQTPKHLITATGQRVTLRCSPRSGDLSVYWYQQSLDQGLQFLIQYYNGEERAKGNILERFSAQQFPDLHSELNLSSLELGDSALYFCASSVYGTANTGELFFGEGSRLTVL.